This T cell receptor (beta chain) was captured by sequencing in a study of control samples from healthy donors and cancer patients. Germline CDR1 and CDR2: MNHEY and SMNVEV (reference sequence). Trimming took 2 bases from V and 0 from J, leaving 17 bases between them. There are 18 residues in the CDR3. Some clones are missing from TCRdb's copy, which holds only in-frame ones; the method was immunoSEQ multiplex PCR. The repertoire has 130,000 or so clones, about 90% of them found once; the top ten carry about 7.1%. The sequenced material came from blood. The chain couples TRBV27 to TRBJ2-4; tentatively, D is TRBD1 or TRBD2 (6 bases each). This receptor was obtained from a man aged 18-30 years in good health. The CDR3 DNA sequence: TGTGCCAGCAGTTTAAGGGGGGCGAAATATTTAGCCAAAAACATTCAGTACTTC. Its translation is CASSLRGAKYLAKNIQYF.